The clone carrying this T cell receptor (beta chain) was seen only a few times. Its antigen is currently unknown. Using immunoSEQ multiplex PCR, the repertoire was profiled, and TCRdb retains in-frame clones only, with some absent. The sample has roughly 250,000 clones, 86% seen once. This entry comes from a study of cytomegalovirus exposure and HLA in healthy donors. Findings and caveats of the study: Subsequent analysis revealed that first-cohort TCR clusters tended to co-occur in the 120 validation repertoires.

CDR1 SNHLY and CDR2 FYNNEI come from the germline V gene. CDR3 size: 15 residues. V was clipped by 3 bases and J by 2 bases, with 13 bases between them. Sequenced sample: PBMCs. The TCR was taken from a woman aged 25 to 39 in good health and CMV-seropositive. V is TRBV2 and J is TRBJ2-5, with no clear D. The CDR3 loop reads CASSDLVISQETQYF. The DNA of the CDR3 is TGTGCCAGCAGTGACTTAGTGATTTCTCAAGAGACCCAGTACTTC.